This TCR beta chain was recovered during a study of blood T cell repertoires in COVID-19. At the level of the study: The study drew acute and convalescent COVID-19 samples from the United States, Italy and Spain. T cells, B-cell-depleted T cells, or PBMCs provided the cDNA or gDNA that served as material.

The CDR3 runs 15 residues. The trim removed 5 bases at V and 1 base at J, leaving 8 bases unmatched. The germline V gene encodes CDR1 GTSNPN and CDR2 SVGIG (reference sequence). How the authors handled the data: Reference gene primer amplification yielded estimated nucleated cell counts. TCRdb's table, derived via immunoSEQ multiplex PCR, lists solely in-frame clones and lacks some. D and trimming were read from the DNA, whereas the V and J calls and clone size are those reported in that table. The table has about 210,000 clones, roughly four fifths seen once. J is TRBJ2-1 and V is TRBV30; TRBD2 matches 7 bases. Sequencing was done on a sample of peripheral blood. This receptor was identified in a woman aged 45-60 years with active or convalescent COVID-19. The CDR3 region is CAWVSGAGSYNEQFF. DNA of the CDR3: TGTGCCTGGGTGAGCGGAGCGGGGTCCTACAATGAGCAGTTCTTC.